The 24 T cell receptor beta chains in this list originate from one sample, sequenced in a study of T-cell reconstitution after alpha-beta-depleted transplantation in children. Unique molecular identifiers tagged the TCRbeta library. MiXCR, run by TCRdb on the PCR reads, gives a single entry per CDR3 protein. The table shows hundreds of thousands of distinct CDR3 sequences, with approximately 12% occurring only once. Source: PBMCs, mostly from graft donor cells, taken 360 days after TCRalphabeta/CD19-depleted stem cell transplant. The receptors come from a male patient aged 10 to 17 who had a stem cell transplant for acute myeloid leukemia, so the T cells may come from the graft donor.

This clonotype was seen a handful of times. The chain recombines TRBV12-3 or TRBV12-4 with TRBJ1-6; D not certain. The CDR3 extends over 14 amino acids. The V gene lost 7 bases and the J gene lost 4 bases, with 11 bases spanning the gap. The DNA of the CDR3 is TGTGCCAGCACTCGGTCGGCATATAATTCACCCCTCCACTTT. It specifies CASTRSAYNSPLHF.

V gene TRBV4-2 combines with J gene TRBJ2-7; TRBD2 agrees at 7 bases. Looked up from germline, CDR1 is LGHNA and CDR2 is YNFKEQ. This CDR3 is built from 17 residues. The V segment lost 4 bases and the J segment 0 bases; nucleotides outside the gene matches: 12. CDR3 DNA sequence: TGTGCCAGCAGCCCCGCCGGGACTATCTCATCCTCCTACGAGCAGTACTTC. Protein product: CASSPAGTISSSYEQYF.

This clonotype has a count of ten or more. The genes are TRBV4-3 and TRBJ2-3; D is uncertain. Trimming removed 5 bases from V and 1 base from J, with 10 bases in between. Germline lookup yields CDR1 LGHNA and CDR2 YSLEER. The CDR3 runs to 14 residues. The CDR3 is CASSSLRGTDTQYF. CDR3 bases: TGCGCCAGCAGCAGTCTAAGGGGCACAGATACGCAGTATTTT.

For this clonotype: The junction and the germline gene differ at one end; a read error may be behind it. This rearrangement joins TRBV10-1 to TRBJ1-1; TRBD1 matches at 7 bases. The CDR3 runs 16 residues. In germline, CDR1 is WNHNN, CDR2 SYGVQD (reference sequence). This chain's CDR3 is CVSSEDSQGGNTEAFF. The CDR3 DNA sequence: TGCGTCAGCAGTGAGGATAGCCAGGGGGGGAACACTGAAGCTTTCTTT.

This clonotype was observed a few times. The chain uses TRBV7-2 and TRBJ2-2; 9 bases are a match to TRBD2. This CDR3 contains 16 residues. Germline trimming cut 1 base from V and 5 bases from J; bases unmatched to any gene: 5. The germline gives CDR1 SGHTA, CDR2 FQGNSA. The CDR3 sequence is CASSLVLAGVTGELFF. CDR3 bases: TGTGCCAGCAGCTTAGTATTAGCGGGAGTTACCGGGGAGCTGTTTTTT.

This clonotype has ten or more counts. This chain connects TRBV6-5 to TRBJ2-5; TRBD2 agrees at 7 bases. The V gene's germline CDR1 is MNHEY and CDR2 SVGAGI. The CDR3 has 17 residues. Trimming took 0 bases from V and 0 from J; bases not matched to a gene: 7. CDR3 nucleotides: TGTGCCAGCAGTTACTCAGGGGAGGGCCCCAACCAAGAGACCCAGTACTTC. Translating it yields CASSYSGEGPNQETQYF.

The chain is built from TRBV27 and TRBJ2-2; TRBD2 aligns across 9 bases. Germline V gene lookup returns CDR1 MNHEY and CDR2 SMNVEV (reference sequence). The CDR3 is made up of 19 amino acids. V gave up 5 bases and J gave up 2 bases; unmatched junction bases: 15. CDR3 region: CASSPPHFGLATNTGELFF. CDR3 DNA: TGTGCCAGCAGTCCGCCTCACTTTGGACTAGCGACAAACACCGGGGAGCTGTTTTTT.

The rearrangement uses TRBV20-1 and TRBJ2-1; 9 bases are shared with TRBD2. The germline gives CDR1 DFQATT, CDR2 SNEGSKA (reference sequence). V dropped 5 bases and J dropped 2; count of bases not matched to a gene: 4. The CDR3 contains 14 residues. The CDR3 loop is CSAVTSGPYNEQFF. In DNA, the CDR3 is TGCAGTGCTGTGACTAGCGGACCCTACAATGAGCAGTTCTTC.

V gene TRBV12-3 or TRBV12-4 combines with J gene TRBJ2-1; D unresolved. The CDR3 is 13 amino acids. The V end was cut by 4 bases, the J end by 4 bases, with 8 bases between. The chain's CDR3 is CASSSAKYNEQFF. The CDR3 bases are TGTGCCAGCAGTTCGGCTAAATACAATGAGCAGTTCTTC.

As regards this clonotype: A much more abundant neighbour one base away suggests this may be a read error. The chain carries TRBV6-1 and TRBJ2-1; tentatively, D is TRBD1 (5 bases). The CDR3 runs 13 residues. CDR1 MNHNS and CDR2 SASEGT come from the germline V gene. The CDR3 here is CASRSTEYNGQFF. The CDR3, as DNA: TGTGCCAGCAGATCGACAGAATACAATGGGCAGTTCTTC.

This clonotype was recorded at least ten times. At one end the junction does not follow the germline gene, possibly because of a read error. The chain recombines TRBV7-7 with TRBJ2-5; D call uncertain. Germline values: CDR1 SSHAT, CDR2 FNYEAQ (reference sequence). The CDR3 loop spans 15 amino acids. DNA of the CDR3: TGTGCTAGCAGCTTGGATCCACGACACCAAGAGACCCAGTACTTC. Translating it yields CASSLDPRHQETQYF.

This clonotype was seen more than once but under ten times. The chain links TRBV11-2 to TRBJ2-7; 11 bases are a match to TRBD2. Germline CDR1 SGHAT, CDR2 FQNNGV. V shed 5 bases, J shed 0 bases, and the junction held 6 bases outside the gene matches. The CDR3 consists of 16 residues. CDR3 sequence reads: CASSLSSGGSSYEQYF. The CDR3 DNA sequence: TGTGCCAGCAGCCTCTCTAGCGGGGGGAGCTCCTACGAGCAGTACTTC.

This clonotype was seen a few times. The chain is built from TRBV5-6 and TRBJ2-3; D may be TRBD1 (5 bases). CDR1 is SGHDT and CDR2 is YYEEEE in the germline V gene. Deletions cut 3 bases from V and 2 bases from J, with 19 bases between. The CDR3 extends over 17 amino acids. This CDR3 reads CASSSPAGLPFTDTQYF. The CDR3 nucleotides are TGTGCCAGCAGCTCCCCCGCAGGGCTTCCATTCACAGATACGCAGTATTTT.

The CDR3 nucleotides read TGCGCCAGCAGCCGTCAAGGGACTAGCGGGATGAAGACCCAGTACTTC. Translated: CASSRQGTSGMKTQYF. The chain is built from TRBV5-1 and TRBJ2-5, with TRBD2 matching over 13 bases. This CDR3 contains 16 residues. CDR1 is SGHRS, CDR2 YFSETQ, per germline. With 4 bases clipped from V and 6 bases from J, the junction kept 9 bases outside the gene matches.

This clonotype was recorded at least ten times. The chain carries TRBV7-3 and TRBJ2-1, with 13 nucleotides matching TRBD2. Germline lookup yields CDR1 SGHTA and CDR2 FQGTGA. V shed 7 bases, J shed 0 bases, and the junction held 6 bases outside the gene matches. This CDR3 contains 17 residues. CDR3 amino acids: CASKGLAGPHSYNEQFF. The CDR3, as DNA: TGTGCCAGCAAGGGACTAGCGGGACCACACTCCTACAATGAGCAGTTCTTC.

There are a few counts of this clonotype. V usage is TRBV5-1 and J usage is TRBJ2-6, with unresolved D. This CDR3 is 18 amino acids long. Germline V CDR1 and CDR2: SGHRS, YFSETQ. V was pared by 0 bases and J by 0 bases, with 13 bases between. The CDR3 protein is CASSLGAALSSGANVLTF. The CDR3 DNA is TGCGCCAGCAGCTTGGGGGCAGCCCTAAGCTCTGGGGCCAACGTCCTGACTTTC.

The chain recombines TRBV11-2 with TRBJ2-1; 9 bases map to TRBD1. V dropped 5 bases and J dropped 0; count of bases not matched to a gene: 20. Germline CDR1 reads SGHAT; CDR2 reads FQNNGV. The CDR3 contains 21 residues. The CDR3 spells CASSPNTGGYNSYSSYNEQFF. The CDR3 DNA reads TGTGCCAGCAGCCCGAATACAGGGGGCTATAACTCCTATAGCTCCTACAATGAGCAGTTCTTC.

This clonotype was found once. The chain couples TRBV10-3 to TRBJ2-2; 7 bases are shared with TRBD1. Germline CDR1 and CDR2: ENHRY and SYGVKD. This CDR3 is 12 amino acids long. With V trimmed by 10 bases and J by 5 bases, 4 bases remained unmatched. The CDR3 protein is CATQGETGELFF. The CDR3 bases are TGTGCCACTCAGGGGGAAACCGGGGAGCTGTTTTTT.

V usage is TRBV20-1 and J usage is TRBJ1-1, with a tentative D call TRBD1 (6 bases). This CDR3 has 12 amino acids. The germline V gene encodes CDR1 DFQATT and CDR2 SNEGSKA (reference sequence). CDR3 sequence reads: CTVDRTGPEAFF. Written as DNA, the CDR3 is TGCACCGTAGACAGGACCGGACCTGAAGCTTTCTTT.

V gene TRBV28 combines with J gene TRBJ2-5; D perhaps matches TRBD2 (6 bases). Trimming pared 3 bases from V and 5 bases from J, leaving 25 bases between. The CDR3 sequence is 18 residues long. CDR1 and CDR2 from the germline V gene are MDHEN and SYDVKM. DNA of the CDR3: TGTGCCAGCAGTTTCCCTCCACCGGGGGATGGGTATTCCGAGACCCAGTACTTC. This encodes CASSFPPPGDGYSETQYF.

Ten or more counts support this clonotype. The DNA of the CDR3 is TGCAGCGTTGACAGGGACCGCACAGATACGCAGTATTTT. Residues: CSVDRDRTDTQYF. The rearrangement links TRBV29-1 to TRBJ2-3; D possibly matches TRBD1 or TRBD2 (5 bases each). V was pared by 3 bases and J by 1 base, with 8 bases between. Germline CDR1 reads SQVTM; CDR2 reads ANQGSEA. CDR3 length: 13 residues.

J is TRBJ2-3 and V is TRBV25-1; the D gene is possibly TRBD2 (5 bases). V lost 1 base to trimming and J lost 4 bases, with 15 bases between them. The CDR3 covers 16 residues. Germline V lookup: CDR1 MGHDK, CDR2 SYGVNS. The CDR3 protein is CASSEFLVTGSDTQYF. Here the CDR3 DNA reads TGTGCCAGCAGTGAATTCTTGGTGACGGGGTCAGATACGCAGTATTTT.

This sequence joins TRBV5-1 and TRBJ2-6; D tentatively reads TRBD1 or TRBD2 (5 bases each). The CDR3 is made up of 17 amino acids. Looked up from germline, CDR1 is SGHRS and CDR2 is YFSETQ. V lost 7 bases and J 2 bases, leaving 19 bases between the germline ends. Here the CDR3 reads CASCGWGLPTGANVLTF. The CDR3 DNA reads TGCGCCAGCTGCGGGTGGGGCCTACCAACTGGGGCCAACGTCCTGACTTTC.

There are a few counts of this clonotype. V is TRBV4-3 and J is TRBJ2-2, with D perhaps TRBD1 or TRBD2 (5 bases each). The CDR3 is 19 amino acids. Per germline, CDR1 LGHNA and CDR2 YSLEER. With 1 base removed from V and 4 bases from J, the gap between germline ends came to 22 bases. The CDR3: CASSQGETVSASGTGELFF. The CDR3 region has the DNA TGCGCCAGCAGCCAAGGGGAGACAGTTAGCGCTAGTGGCACCGGGGAGCTGTTTTTT.